This T cell receptor beta chain was obtained from a study of blood T cell repertoires in COVID-19. Across the whole study: Collection of acute and convalescent COVID-19 samples took place in the United States, Italy and Spain. Nucleic acid was either cDNA or gDNA, and it came from T cells, B-cell-depleted T cells, or PBMCs.

Germline CDR1 and CDR2: MNHEY and SVGAGI. V was cut by 6 bases and J by 7 bases, with 6 bases left in between. This CDR3 is built from 10 residues. Original data processing: Nucleated cell number was recorded as an estimate derived from reference gene primer amplification. Data came from immunoSEQ multiplex PCR; TCRdb stores just in-frame clones and leaves some out. That table is the source of V, J and clone size, and D and trimming were worked out from the DNA. This sample has roughly 250,000 clones, with around 89% found just once. This sequence was found in a woman aged 40 to 55 with acute or convalescent COVID-19. This chain uses TRBV6-5 with TRBJ1-2, with no clear D. Sequencing was carried out using peripheral blood. The CDR3 sequence is CASRTFGYTF. The CDR3 nucleotides are TGTGCCAGCAGGACTTTTGGCTACACCTTC.